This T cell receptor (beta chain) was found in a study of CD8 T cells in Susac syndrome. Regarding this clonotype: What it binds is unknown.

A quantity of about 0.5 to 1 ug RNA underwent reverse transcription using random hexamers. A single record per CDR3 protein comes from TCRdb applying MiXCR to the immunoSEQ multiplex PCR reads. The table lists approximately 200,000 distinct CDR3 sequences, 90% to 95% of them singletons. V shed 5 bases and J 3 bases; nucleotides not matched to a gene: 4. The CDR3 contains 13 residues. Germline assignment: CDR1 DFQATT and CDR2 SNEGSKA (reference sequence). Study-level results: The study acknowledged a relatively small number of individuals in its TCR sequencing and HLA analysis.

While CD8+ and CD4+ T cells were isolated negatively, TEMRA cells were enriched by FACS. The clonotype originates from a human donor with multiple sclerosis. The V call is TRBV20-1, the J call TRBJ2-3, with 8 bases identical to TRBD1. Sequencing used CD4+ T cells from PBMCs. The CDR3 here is CSASRGRTDTQYF. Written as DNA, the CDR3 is TGCAGTGCTTCCAGGGGGCGGACAGATACGCAGTATTTT.